This entry lists 18 T cell receptor beta chains sequenced from one sample in a study of cytomegalovirus exposure and HLA in healthy donors. This PCR relied on a set of 60 Vbeta primers and 13 Jbeta primers. Sequencing was performed with immunoSEQ multiplex PCR; in TCRdb, only in-frame clones are kept and a portion is missing. The sample lists about 160,000 clones, 83% seen once, with 4.1% in the top ten. The sequenced sample consisted of PBMCs. All receptors derive from a man aged 50-60 years in good health and CMV-seropositive.

The genes are TRBV5-1 and TRBJ1-5; D gene ambiguous. Germline lookup yields CDR1 SGHRS and CDR2 YFSETQ. CDR3 size: 12 residues. Between the trimmed V and J ends, which lost 4 bases and 9 bases, there was a span of 11 bases. The CDR3 protein is CASSAEHGPQHF. CDR3 coding DNA: TGCGCCAGCAGCGCCGAGCACGGGCCCCAGCATTTT.

The chain has TRBV4-2 and TRBJ1-2; 8 bases map to TRBD1. The CDR3 spans 15 residues. Germline values: CDR1 LGHNA, CDR2 YNFKEQ. V shed 0 bases, J shed 4 bases, and the junction held 4 bases outside the gene matches. The CDR3 spells CASSQEGQVIYGYTF. Here the CDR3 DNA reads TGTGCCAGCAGCCAAGAGGGACAGGTCATCTATGGCTACACCTTC.

The table lists this clone with a few counts. V usage is TRBV2 and J usage is TRBJ2-3, with 11 bases that match TRBD2. The V segment lost 3 bases and the J segment 1 base; nucleotides outside the gene matches: 3. Per germline, CDR1 SNHLY and CDR2 FYNNEI. The CDR3 consists of 16 residues. The DNA of the CDR3 is TGTGCCAGCAGTGACCTGGGACTAGCGGGCACAGATACGCAGTATTTT. It is translated as CASSDLGLAGTDTQYF.

This rearrangement joins TRBV27 to TRBJ1-1, with 7 bases fitting TRBD1. This CDR3 region has 15 residues. V shed 5 bases and J 0 bases; nucleotides not matched to a gene: 6. Looked up from germline, CDR1 is MNHEY and CDR2 is SMNVEV (reference sequence). CDR3 DNA sequence: TGTGCCAGCAGTCCTGACAGGGCAATGAACACTGAAGCTTTCTTT. Translation gives CASSPDRAMNTEAFF.

The J gene is TRBJ2-5, the V gene TRBV13, with D maybe TRBD2 (6 bases). Trimming took off 2 bases at V and 4 bases at J, with 11 bases between the two ends. Germline V gene sequence: CDR1 PRHDT, CDR2 FYEKMQ (reference sequence). This CDR3 comprises 14 residues. Here the CDR3 reads CASSLRGGRETQYF. The CDR3 DNA reads TGTGCCAGCAGCTTACGGGGAGGAAGAGAGACCCAGTACTTC.

V and J are TRBV7-2 and TRBJ1-5, with 10 nucleotides matching TRBD1. CDR1 and CDR2 (germline): SGHTA, FQGNSA. The trim removed 1 base at V and 15 bases at J, leaving 6 bases unmatched. This CDR3 is built from 13 residues. CDR3 residues: CASSLEADRGRHF. The CDR3 nucleotides read TGTGCCAGCAGCTTAGAGGCGGACAGGGGGAGGCATTTT.

Regarding this clone: Other nucleotide sequences from this sample produce the same CDR3. The chain uses TRBV9 and TRBJ1-3; D is uncertain. Germline lookup yields CDR1 SGDLS and CDR2 YYNGEE. Trimming removed 3 bases from V and 4 bases from J, with 11 bases in between. The CDR3 runs to 14 residues. The CDR3 loop is CASSAGTLGNTIYF. Here the CDR3 DNA reads TGTGCCAGCAGCGCCGGAACACTAGGAAACACCATATATTTT.

The chain uses TRBV29-1 and TRBJ1-2, with 8 positions matching TRBD1. Germline CDR1 reads SQVTM; CDR2 reads ANQGSEA. The CDR3 contains 12 residues. With V trimmed by 5 bases and J by 4 bases, 3 bases remained unmatched. CDR3 residues: CSVLQGGYGYTF. The CDR3 DNA sequence: TGCAGCGTTCTACAGGGGGGCTATGGCTACACCTTC.

V and J are TRBV30 and TRBJ1-2; possibly TRBD1 for D (6 bases). CDR1 and CDR2 (germline): GTSNPN, SVGIG (reference sequence). The CDR3 contains 12 residues. Trimming took off 7 bases at V and 3 bases at J, with 12 bases between the two ends. The DNA for the CDR3 is TGTGCCTTGCTCCGACAGGACTATGGCTACACCTTC. Protein: CALLRQDYGYTF. The full variable domain, rest sourced from reference TRBV30 and TRBJ1-2, is SQTIHQWPATLVQPVGSPLSLECTVEGTSNPNLYWYRQAAGRGLQLLFYSVGIGQISSEVPQNLSASRPQDRQFILSSKKLLLSDSGFYLCALLRQDYGYTFGSGTRLTVV.

This chain joins TRBV13 and TRBJ2-3; possible D gene TRBD2, 5 bases. Trimming took off 3 bases at V and 8 bases at J, with 15 bases between the two ends. This CDR3 comprises 14 residues. Germline CDR1 and CDR2: PRHDT and FYEKMQ (reference sequence). The CDR3 protein is CASSLAGGDPTQYF. CDR3 sequence (DNA): TGTGCCAGCAGCTTGGCGGGTGGGGATCCTACGCAGTATTTT.

Comment on this clone: The same CDR3 is also encoded by other DNA sequences in this sample. J is TRBJ1-3 and V is TRBV5-1, with a possible D match to TRBD1 (5 bases). Trimming shortened V by 5 bases and J by 5 bases, and 11 bases separated the two germline ends. There are 13 residues in the CDR3. CDR1 and CDR2 from the germline V gene are SGHRS and YFSETQ. CDR3 DNA: TGCGCCAGCAGTCAGGACACCCGAAACACCATATATTTT. This translates into CASSQDTRNTIYF.

The chain has TRBV7-2 and TRBJ1-6; a weak D match, TRBD1 (5 bases). The CDR3 consists of 15 residues. V gave up 4 bases and J gave up 10 bases, with 17 bases separating them. Germline-derived CDR1 and CDR2 are SGHTA and FQGNSA. The CDR3 nucleotides are TGTGCCAGCAGCTCTCAGGGTATGTTGCGATCACCCCTCCACTTT. Translation: CASSSQGMLRSPLHF.

This clone appeared once. The chain carries TRBV19 and TRBJ2-7; 7 bases agree with TRBD1. There are 14 residues in the CDR3. The V gene end was trimmed by 4 bases and the J gene end by 2 bases; junction bases not matched to a gene: 5. Germline V lookup: CDR1 LNHDA, CDR2 SQIVND (reference sequence). The DNA of the CDR3 is TGTGCCAGTAGTAGAGACAGGGCCGCCTACGAGCAGTACTTC. It encodes CASSRDRAAYEQYF. Full variable domain (remainder filled in from reference TRBV19 and TRBJ2-7): DGGITQSPKYLFRKEGQNVTLSCEQNLNHDAMYWYRQDPGQGLRLIYYSQIVNDFQKGDIAEGYSVSREKKESFPLTVTSAQKNPTAFYLCASSRDRAAYEQYFGPGTRLTVT.

The genes are TRBV5-6 and TRBJ2-1; 9 bases align to TRBD2. Germline assignment: CDR1 SGHDT and CDR2 YYEEEE. The CDR3 is 17 amino acids. The V and J ends lost 4 bases and 0 bases, in that order; junction bases with no gene match: 8. The CDR3: CASSLHLAGSSYNEQFF. CDR3 bases: TGTGCCAGCAGCCTCCACCTAGCGGGGAGCTCCTACAATGAGCAGTTCTTC.

CDR3 sequence: CASSTQAGGNYEQYF. CDR3 DNA: TGTGCCAGCAGTACCCAAGCGGGAGGGAACTACGAGCAGTACTTC. The rearrangement uses TRBV6-1 and TRBJ2-7; 10 positions match TRBD2. CDR1 is MNHNS and CDR2 is SASEGT in the germline V gene. After removal of 5 bases from V and 3 bases from J, the junction contained 7 bases not matched to a gene. CDR3 length: 15 residues.

The chain couples TRBV7-9 to TRBJ1-4; 7 positions match TRBD1. The V segment lost 2 bases and the J segment 5 bases; nucleotides outside the gene matches: 2. Germline loops: CDR1 SEHNR, CDR2 FQNEAQ (reference sequence). This CDR3 comprises 14 residues. CDR3 DNA sequence: TGTGCCAGCAGCTTAAGGGGGCACAATGAAAAACTGTTTTTT. Protein: CASSLRGHNEKLFF.

This CDR3 reads CASRVAGDYIGKETQYF. CDR3 nucleotide sequence: TGTGCCAGCAGGGTAGCGGGGGATTATATAGGAAAAGAGACCCAGTACTTC. This chain uses TRBV28 with TRBJ2-5; TRBD2 matches at 9 bases. The germline CDR1 and CDR2 sequences are MDHEN and SYDVKM. V lost 6 bases, J lost 3 bases, and 14 bases stayed unmatched. This CDR3 spans 17 amino acids.

This clone showed up just a few times. The J gene is TRBJ1-1, the V gene TRBV11-2; tentatively, D is TRBD1 (6 bases). V lost 0 bases and J 1 base, leaving 15 bases between the germline ends. CDR1 is SGHAT, CDR2 FQNNGV, per germline. This CDR3 has 17 residues. The CDR3 coding sequence is TGTGCCAGCAGCTTAGATGGGTCAGGGGTGGGGAACACTGAAGCTTTCTTT. Its translation is CASSLDGSGVGNTEAFF.